This entry features one T cell receptor beta chain sequence. This entry comes from a study of glioma-infiltrating T cells after dendritic cell vaccination. Study overall: Autologous tumor lysate-pulsed dendritic cell vaccination was given between about 2003 and 2012.

Time point in this sample: after dendritic cell vaccination, including at tumor progression/relapse. Fresh-frozen tumor tissue and more than two years of survival data were available for all. The CDR3 sequence is 15 residues long. Germline V gives CDR1 SGHVS, CDR2 FQNEAQ. The V end was cut by 2 bases, the J end by 5 bases, with 16 bases between. Repertoires were generated with immunoSEQ multiplex PCR, while TCRdb's copy carries only in-frame clones and drops some. The repertoire has just under 60,000 clones, approximately 83% of them found once; the top ten carry 15% to 18%. The source is a human donor with glioblastoma. The sample in question was blood, obtained after dendritic cell vaccination. The rearrangement uses TRBV7-8 and TRBJ2-7; possible D gene TRBD1, 5 bases. The CDR3, as DNA: TGTGCCAGCAGCTTATTGACAGCCCCTGGTGACGAGCAGTACTTC. Encoded protein: CASSLLTAPGDEQYF.